This is a list of T cell receptor beta chains from one sample in a study of cytomegalovirus exposure and HLA in healthy donors. Assay: immunoSEQ multiplex PCR; the TCRdb copy retains only in-frame clones and omits some. The sample has about 140,000 clones, 85% to 90% seen once. The material sequenced was PBMCs. These receptors came from a man younger than 35 in good health and CMV-seropositive. Both conserved end residues are part of each CDR3.

TRBJ1-1	TRBV19	CASRNTGPGGTEAFF
TRBJ2-1	TRBV19	CASSIRREWNEQFF
TRBJ1-1	TRBV6-5	CASGTEVTEAFF
TRBJ1-2	TRBV5-1	CASSQLTGADYGYTF
TRBJ1-5	TRBV4-1	CASSSRGSNQPQHF
TRBJ2-7	TRBV15	CATSRVKRLGDYEQYF
TRBJ2-1	TRBV29-1	CSSLKGLAANEQFF
TRBJ2-7	TRBV29-1	CSVESGIGQGGYEQYF
TRBJ2-4	TRBV30	CAWKVAGAAAKNIQYF
TRBJ2-2	TRBV19	CASTEPRLARGTGELFF
TRBJ2-3	TRBV11-3	CASSLLGPDTQYF
TRBJ1-3	TRBV5-1	CASSLDRGNSGNTIYF
TRBJ2-1	TRBV27	CASSSGRLADPSYNEQFF
TRBJ2-7	TRBV7-8	CASSLDSLTYEQYF
TRBJ2-3	TRBV7-2	CAHRGATDTQYF
TRBJ1-1	TRBV29-1	CSVLLTLNTEAFF
TRBJ1-5	TRBV19	CASSGDRVYQPQHF
TRBJ2-7	TRBV28	CASSSQGELKYF
TRBJ1-2	TRBV10-3	CAISDFSGTGTYGYTF
TRBJ1-5	TRBV19	CASSSGSLGPQHF
TRBJ1-2	TRBV27	CASKTRRDLGQRGYTF
TRBJ1-2	TRBV19	CASSIGGGGYTF
TRBJ1-4	TRBV21-1	CASSKCKGAGEKLFF
TRBJ2-2	TRBV4-1	CASSLLGTDGTGELFF
TRBJ2-5	TRBV29-1	CSVEQGQETQYF
TRBJ2-1	TRBV6-4	CASSSLAGSYNEQFF
TRBJ2-5	TRBV14	CASSQGLAETQYF
TRBJ1-2	TRBV7-8	CASSLGTGGDVVYGYTF
TRBJ2-2	TRBV6-6	CASSPRGTGELFF
TRBJ2-7	TRBV19	CASTATSGASYEQYF
TRBJ1-5	TRBV15	CATSRVADRGNQPQHF
TRBJ2-6	TRBV30	CAWGVLTGANVLTF
TRBJ1-5	TRBV30	CAWSDPSRWGNQPQHF
TRBJ1-2	TRBV19	CASSSGPYGYTF
TRBJ2-2	TRBV15	CATSRGGGPTGELFF
TRBJ1-2	TRBV19	CASSSPYRDRDTGGYTF
TRBJ1-4	TRBV7-9	CASSLDWGGDGEKLFF
TRBJ2-2	TRBV5-6	CASNVQRTWGGELFF
TRBJ1-4	TRBV19	CASSIWGDMRNEKLFF
TRBJ2-5	TRBV27	CASSSTGAGYQETQYF
TRBJ2-1	TRBV5-1	CASSLELVPHGEQFF
TRBJ2-1	TRBV2	CASKFGMVNEQFF
TRBJ2-1	TRBV11-2	CASSLRGFTYNEQFF
TRBJ1-2	TRBV7-9	CASSSWTGPTMHGYTF
TRBJ1-5	TRBV19	CASSTGALNQPQHF
TRBJ2-5	TRBV10-3	CAISEQRGSQETQYF
TRBJ2-3	TRBV5-1	CASSPGQGGDTQYF
TRBJ1-2	TRBV6-1	CASSEALLVGGVGYTF
TRBJ2-5	TRBV5-1	CASSSRVGGPQETQYF
TRBJ2-3	TRBV9	CASESGGGTDTQYF
TRBJ2-2	TRBV11-2	CASSYSYANTGELFF
TRBJ2-1	TRBV6-7	CASSPGESSYNEQFF
TRBJ1-4	TRBV7-2	CASSLGQGGEKLFF
TRBJ2-7	TRBV7-2	CASSLASSGLSYEQYF
TRBJ2-1	TRBV5-6	CASSERSGYTDNEQFF
TRBJ2-5	TRBV5-1	CASSFSGPGYPGLAGRGTQYF
TRBJ2-3	TRBV29-1	CSGSDRGAADTQYF
TRBJ2-7	TRBV10-2	CAIRGVGFSYEQYF
TRBJ1-4	TRBV7-9	CASSNTGGTNEKLFF
TRBJ2-7	TRBV11-2	CASSLGASGRIYEQYF